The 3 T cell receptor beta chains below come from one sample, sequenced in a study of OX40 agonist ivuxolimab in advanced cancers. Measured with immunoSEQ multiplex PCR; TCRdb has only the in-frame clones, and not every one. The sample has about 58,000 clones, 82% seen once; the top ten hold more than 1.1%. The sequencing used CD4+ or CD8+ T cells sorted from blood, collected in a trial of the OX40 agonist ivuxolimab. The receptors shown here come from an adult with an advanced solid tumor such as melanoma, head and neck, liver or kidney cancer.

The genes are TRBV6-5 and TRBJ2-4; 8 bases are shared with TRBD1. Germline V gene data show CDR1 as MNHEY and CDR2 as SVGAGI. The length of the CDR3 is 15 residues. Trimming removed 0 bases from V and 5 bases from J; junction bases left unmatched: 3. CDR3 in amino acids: CASSYSVTGENIQYF. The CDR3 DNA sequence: TGTGCCAGCAGTTACTCCGTGACAGGGGAAAACATTCAGTACTTC.

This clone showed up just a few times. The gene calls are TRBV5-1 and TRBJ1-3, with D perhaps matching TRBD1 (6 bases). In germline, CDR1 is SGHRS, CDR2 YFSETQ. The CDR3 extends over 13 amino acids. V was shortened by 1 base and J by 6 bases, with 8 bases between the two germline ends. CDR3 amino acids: CASSLWGANTIYF. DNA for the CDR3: TGCGCCAGCAGCTTGTGGGGGGCAAACACCATATATTTT.

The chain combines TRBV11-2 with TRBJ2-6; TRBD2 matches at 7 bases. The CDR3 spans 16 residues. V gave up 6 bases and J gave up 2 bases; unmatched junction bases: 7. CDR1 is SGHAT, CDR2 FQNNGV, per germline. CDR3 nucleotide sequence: TGTGCCAGCAGTTCCCTGGGAGGGGCTGGGGCCAACGTCCTGACTTTC. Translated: CASSSLGGAGANVLTF. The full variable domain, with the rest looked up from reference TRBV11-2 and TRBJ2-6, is EAGVAQSPRYKIIEKRQSVAFWCNPISGHATLYWYQQILGQGPKLLIQFQNNGVVDDSQLPKDRFSAERLKGVDSTLKIQPAKLEDSAVYLCASSSLGGAGANVLTFGAGSRLTVL.